This T cell receptor (beta chain) was sequenced for a study of blood T cell repertoires in COVID-19. Study information: The origin of the acute and convalescent COVID-19 samples was the United States, Italy and Spain. T cells, B-cell-depleted T cells, or PBMCs supplied cDNA or gDNA.

Authors' analysis steps: Counts of nucleated cells, estimated from reference gene primer amplification, were obtained. Libraries were prepared by immunoSEQ multiplex PCR; TCRdb keeps only in-frame clonotypes and omits some of them. V and J calls and clone size are as listed in that table; D and trimming were resolved from the DNA. The repertoire holds under 45,000 clones, with about 80% as singletons. V was shortened by 2 bases and J by 5 bases, with 12 bases between the two germline ends. This CDR3 has 15 amino acids. Germline CDR1 MNHEY, CDR2 SMNVEV (reference sequence). Sequenced material: peripheral blood. The sequence was collected from a human donor with acute or convalescent COVID-19. The donor label of this sample is uncertain. The gene calls are TRBV27 and TRBJ2-2; D might be TRBD2 (5 bases). In nucleotides, the CDR3 is TGTGCCAGCAGTTTAAACATGGGAGCAACCGGGGAGCTGTTTTTT. Its translation: CASSLNMGATGELFF.